The text below deals with one T cell receptor beta chain. Antigen specificity is unknown. Sequencing used immunoSEQ multiplex PCR; TCRdb keeps in-frame clones, though not all of them. Of about 100,000 clones listed, 80% to 95% are singletons. The CDR3 loop spans 19 amino acids. This specimen comes from a study of T cell responses to AZD1222 COVID-19 vaccine. Overall study results and limits: Donor demographics were predominantly white British with a female majority; clonal diversity may be underestimated. Spike-wide coverage was observed for vaccine-associated CD4 TCRs, with dominant responses at 160-218 and 743-854. Reportedly, close to half of spike-specific TCRs are directed against unmutated variant regions. Rises in breadth and depth of Spike-specific TCRs came after two AZD1222 doses.

The receptor comes from an adult who received the AZD1222 COVID-19 vaccine. Sequenced material: peripheral blood, taken 28 days after the second AZD1222 dose. The chain joins TRBV12-1 to TRBJ2-7. TRBV12-1 represents a pseudogene. The CDR3 loop reads CASSFAYQGASSGLYEQYF. The CDR3 bases are TGTGCCAGCAGCTTTGCATACCAGGGAGCGAGTTCGGGCCTCTACGAGCAGTACTTC.